This T cell receptor (beta chain) came from a study of beta chain features in type 1 diabetes (dated by TCRdb to the late 2010s). For the wider study: Mean age, gender distribution, total cell number and subset yield did not differ between patients and healthy donors. In the study, TCRB repertoires of sorted circulating CD4+ T cell subsets from recently diagnosed type 1 diabetes patients were compared with those of matched healthy donors. Naive and central memory subsets were obtained from all 30 or so donors, but regulatory and stem cell-like memory subsets were isolated from only 8 patients and roughly 8 healthy donors. A total of approximately 110,000,000 sorted cells were examined across all samples, and a strong correlation was observed between cell number per subset and RNA yield.

Overall study outcomes, separate from this receptor: Naive, central memory and regulatory TCRB repertoires appeared to be more alike among patients than among healthy donors. Patients with type 1 diabetes made fewer insertions and deleted more nucleotides at VDJ recombination sites, implying thymic rearrangement abnormalities. Because cDNA was sequenced instead of genomic DNA, activated cells with high expression could be over-represented, although the groups did not differ in activation or CD3 levels. Shorter templates might have been favored by PCR, but patient and control samples were amplified and corrected together, so both groups would have been affected equally by any skew. Type 1 diabetes patients showed a moderate but significant shortening of TCRB CDR3 length in all four CD4+ subsets. Because small numbers of individuals were included in the HLA sub-analyses, any influence of HLA type on TCRB rearrangement was left unresolved.

Each donor gave one peripheral blood draw, averaging approximately 120 mL, which was collected into heparinised tubes. A BD FACSAria II was used to sort naive, central memory, regulatory and stem cell-like memory CD4+ T cells with a panel that included CD45RO, CCR7, CD25, CD127, CD95 and CD27. Every sorted population had a purity above 98%. Right away, PBMCs were isolated by Lymphoprep density gradient centrifugation and were stained directly, with no culture step. So that batch effects would be minimized, each experiment stained and sorted samples in pairs, pairing one healthy donor with one patient. The entire amount of isolated RNA was reverse transcribed using the High Capacity cDNA Reverse Transcription Kit, so the sequenced TCRB transcripts were expressed ones. Deep immunoSEQ sequencing was performed on naive, central memory and regulatory T cell samples, with an average of around 3.5 million total reads per sample. Sorted cells were lysed in RLT buffer, and RNA was extracted using DNase-treated RNeasy Micro or Mini kits according to cell number. To prevent cross-contamination, every cell subset was processed on its own, while patient and healthy donor samples were processed together. Using the immunoSEQ multiplex PCR, TCRB sequences were amplified from cDNA into 87-bp fragments spanning the CDR3 region. Sequencing of the amplicons was done on the Illumina HiSeq platform. In the original analysis: PCR bias was corrected computationally using synthetic template baselines, and reads within Hamming distance 2 were collapsed, with unmergeable singletons discarded. Reads were aligned against IMGT so that V, D and J genes, CDR3 length and insertions or deletions at six rearrangement sites could be assigned. Within each subset, clonotype counts were normalized to sorted cell number, after which true diversity and Gini coefficients were computed with the tcR R package. Repertoire sharing was quantified using the overlap coefficient calculated on TCRB nucleotide sequences. Out-of-frame TCRB sequences from naive cells were analyzed to stand in for the pre-selection repertoire. The source is immuneACCESS, and TCRdb retained only in-frame sequences with V and J called. Part of the clones is not carried over; for the studies checked, unresolved V genes explain less than half of this, and the remainder is unexplained. D and trimming come from the DNA, and the V and J calls and clone size come from that table. For this sample the table gives 600,000 or so clones, of which roughly 13% were detected only once. The ten top clones hold just under 0.04% of the sample.

Details on this clone: Its antigen target is currently unknown. Per-nucleotide qualities are absent, and no much larger clonotype sits a single base away.

From V the trimming removes 2 bases and from J it removes 2 bases, while the gene matches leave 2 bases of the junction unaccounted for. The germline V gene encodes CDR1 MDHEN and CDR2 SYDVKM. The CDR3 sequence holds 16 residues, the cysteine and phenylalanine included. The entry retains the CDR3 DNA only, 48 bases that are in frame from base 1. The TCR sequence derives from a man between 18 and 35 years old with type 1 diabetes. Recombination connected TRBV28 to TRBJ2-3, with 12 junctional bases fitting TRBD2. Sequencing input: naive CD4+ T cells from blood. The cell subset or site tag for this specimen amounts to: true naive CD4+ T cells. DNA sequence: TGTGCCAGCAGTTTAAGACTAGCGGGGGTCACAGATACGCAGTATTTT. This encodes CASSLRLAGVTDTQYF.